A selection of T cell receptor beta chains follows, all from one sample in a study of vaccination effects on CD4 cells after COVID-19. No antigen has been assigned to these receptors. Libraries were prepared by immunoSEQ multiplex PCR; TCRdb keeps only in-frame clonotypes and omits some of them. The table lists tens of thousands of clones, 75% to 85% of them singletons, with approximately 40% in the top ten. The sample consisted of CD4+ T cells from PBMCs cultured with a peptide pool, taken before COVID-19 vaccination. Receptors originate from a human donor who had a prior SARS-CoV-2 infection. Each CDR3 is given with its conserved first and last residue. D genes are given only for firm matches. The size entry is marked missing in some rows and otherwise reads once, few, many or a size class.

d_gene: -
v_gene: TRBV7-9
abundance: -
j_gene: TRBJ2-6
CDR3aa: CANMGDGGISGANVLTF
CDR3nt: TGTGCCAACATGGGGGACGGAGGAATCTCTGGGGCCAACGTCCTGACTTTC

d_gene: -
v_gene: TRBV7-3
abundance: few
j_gene: TRBJ2-1
CDR3aa: CASSLNPSSYNEQFF
CDR3nt: TGTGCCAGCAGCTTAAACCCTAGTTCCTACAATGAGCAGTTCTTC

d_gene: -
v_gene: TRBV9
abundance: -
j_gene: TRBJ1-1
CDR3aa: CASSVALPRGEAFF
CDR3nt: TGTGCCAGCAGCGTAGCGCTGCCTCGAGGTGAAGCTTTCTTT

d_gene: -
v_gene: TRBV4-2
abundance: few
j_gene: TRBJ2-7
CDR3aa: CASSGISSRGEQYF
CDR3nt: TGTGCCAGCAGCGGGATCTCGAGCCGAGGGGAGCAGTACTTC

d_gene: -
v_gene: TRBV27
abundance: few
j_gene: TRBJ2-1
CDR3aa: CASSDNEWQFF
CDR3nt: TGTGCCAGCAGTGATAATGAGTGGCAGTTCTTC

d_gene: -
v_gene: TRBV10-3
abundance: few
j_gene: TRBJ1-6
CDR3aa: CAISVKGSNNSPLHF
CDR3nt: TGTGCCATCAGTGTCAAGGGGTCAAATAATTCACCCCTCCACTTT

d_gene: -
v_gene: TRBV5-1
abundance: -
j_gene: TRBJ2-7
CDR3aa: CASSYNPGGEQYF
CDR3nt: TGCGCCAGCAGCTACAATCCTGGCGGCGAGCAGTACTTC

d_gene: TRBD1
v_gene: TRBV7-9
abundance: -
j_gene: TRBJ2-7
CDR3aa: CASGTDRGTYEQYF
CDR3nt: TGTGCCAGCGGAACGGACAGGGGAACCTACGAGCAGTACTTC

d_gene: TRBD2
v_gene: TRBV6-2/TRBV6-3
abundance: -
j_gene: TRBJ2-3
CDR3aa: CASSWRLAGSTDTQYF
CDR3nt: TGTGCCAGCAGTTGGAGACTAGCGGGGAGCACAGATACGCAGTATTTT

d_gene: TRBD1
v_gene: TRBV4-2
abundance: -
j_gene: TRBJ1-5
CDR3aa: CASSQDRGQGNNQPQHF
CDR3nt: TGTGCCAGCAGCCAAGATAGGGGGCAGGGAAACAATCAGCCCCAGCATTTT

d_gene: -
v_gene: TRBV19
abundance: few
j_gene: TRBJ1-2
CDR3aa: CASGGHREIHGYTF
CDR3nt: TGTGCCAGTGGGGGGCACAGGGAGATACATGGCTACACCTTC

d_gene: -
v_gene: TRBV18
abundance: few
j_gene: TRBJ1-5
CDR3aa: CASSPRYIQGGVSNQPQHF
CDR3nt: TGTGCCAGCTCACCCAGGTACATACAGGGCGGAGTAAGCAATCAGCCCCAGCATTTT

d_gene: -
v_gene: TRBV6-6
abundance: -
j_gene: TRBJ1-4
CDR3aa: CASSPGLNEKLFF
CDR3nt: TGTGCCAGCAGCCCGGGCCTTAATGAAAAACTGTTTTTT

d_gene: -
v_gene: TRBV12-3/TRBV12-4
abundance: few
j_gene: TRBJ1-1
CDR3aa: CASSLAVVTEAFF
CDR3nt: TGTGCCAGCAGTTTAGCAGTTGTCACTGAAGCTTTCTTT

d_gene: TRBD1
v_gene: TRBV5-1
abundance: once
j_gene: TRBJ2-7
CDR3aa: CASSYTGGGSYEQYF
CDR3nt: TGCGCCAGCTCCTATACAGGGGGCGGATCCTACGAGCAGTACTTC

d_gene: -
v_gene: TRBV5-8
abundance: few
j_gene: TRBJ2-6
CDR3aa: CASSLGLGGPQYGANVLTF
CDR3nt: TGTGCCAGCAGCTTGGGTCTGGGCGGGCCTCAGTACGGGGCCAACGTCCTGACTTTC

d_gene: -
v_gene: TRBV6-5
abundance: -
j_gene: TRBJ1-2
CDR3aa: CASLVARTAYYGYTF
CDR3nt: TGTGCCAGCCTGGTGGCTCGGACAGCATACTATGGCTACACCTTC

d_gene: TRBD1
v_gene: TRBV7-2
abundance: -
j_gene: TRBJ2-4
CDR3aa: CASSTRSGTGTIKNIQYF
CDR3nt: TGTGCCAGCAGCACAAGGTCCGGGACAGGGACTATTAAAAACATTCAGTACTTC

d_gene: -
v_gene: TRBV10-3
abundance: few
j_gene: TRBJ2-1
CDR3aa: CAIRLDRYYNEQFF
CDR3nt: TGTGCCATCAGATTGGACCGATACTACAATGAGCAGTTCTTC

d_gene: -
v_gene: TRBV9
abundance: -
j_gene: TRBJ2-7
CDR3aa: CASSEQYF
CDR3nt: TGTGCCAGCAGCGAGCAGTACTTC

d_gene: -
v_gene: TRBV7-9
abundance: once
j_gene: TRBJ2-5
CDR3aa: CASSRSRGGETQYF
CDR3nt: TGTGCCAGCAGCCGCAGCAGGGGTGGGGAGACCCAGTACTTC

d_gene: -
v_gene: TRBV9
abundance: -
j_gene: TRBJ2-1
CDR3aa: CASSTLFGEQFF
CDR3nt: TGTGCCAGCAGCACGTTATTCGGTGAGCAGTTCTTC

d_gene: -
v_gene: TRBV3-1/TRBV3-2
abundance: -
j_gene: TRBJ1-4
CDR3aa: CASSPRTGVEKLFF
CDR3nt: TGTGCCAGCAGCCCTCGGACGGGGGTAGAAAAACTGTTTTTT

d_gene: -
v_gene: TRBV6-1
abundance: -
j_gene: TRBJ1-6
CDR3aa: CASSYGGDSPLHF
CDR3nt: TGTGCCAGCAGTTATGGAGGGGATTCACCCCTCCACTTT

d_gene: -
v_gene: TRBV3-1/TRBV3-2
abundance: once
j_gene: TRBJ2-5
CDR3aa: CASSQDQGGTQYF
CDR3nt: TGTGCCAGCAGCCAAGATCAAGGCGGGACCCAGTACTTC

d_gene: -
v_gene: TRBV5-6
abundance: -
j_gene: TRBJ2-5
CDR3aa: CASGRGWGETQYF
CDR3nt: TGTGCCAGCGGTCGGGGCTGGGGGGAGACCCAGTACTTC

d_gene: -
v_gene: TRBV7-9
abundance: -
j_gene: TRBJ2-1
CDR3aa: CASSLRTAYNEQFF
CDR3nt: TGTGCCAGCAGCTTAAGGACAGCTTACAATGAGCAGTTCTTC

d_gene: TRBD2
v_gene: TRBV25-1
abundance: -
j_gene: TRBJ2-3
CDR3aa: CASSDPRLAGTDTQYF
CDR3nt: TGTGCCAGCAGTGACCCGAGACTAGCGGGCACAGATACGCAGTATTTT

d_gene: -
v_gene: TRBV25-1
abundance: -
j_gene: TRBJ2-2
CDR3aa: CASSEGGRELFF
CDR3nt: TGTGCCAGCAGTGAGGGGGGCCGGGAGCTGTTTTTT

d_gene: -
v_gene: TRBV27
abundance: -
j_gene: TRBJ2-3
CDR3aa: CASSFGGSTDTQYF
CDR3nt: TGTGCCAGCAGTTTTGGCGGGAGCACAGATACGCAGTATTTT

d_gene: TRBD1
v_gene: TRBV5-1
abundance: -
j_gene: TRBJ2-2
CDR3aa: CASNLRQGNVGGELFF
CDR3nt: TGCGCCAGCAACCTACGACAGGGTAATGTAGGCGGGGAGCTGTTTTTT

d_gene: -
v_gene: TRBV27
abundance: -
j_gene: TRBJ1-4
CDR3aa: CASSLSWGGEKLFF
CDR3nt: TGTGCCAGCAGTTTATCGTGGGGGGGGGAAAAACTGTTTTTT

d_gene: -
v_gene: TRBV11-3
abundance: -
j_gene: TRBJ1-1
CDR3aa: CASSLEARGSTEAFF
CDR3nt: TGTGCCAGCAGCTTAGAGGCCAGGGGTTCCACTGAAGCTTTCTTT

d_gene: TRBD2
v_gene: TRBV2
abundance: -
j_gene: TRBJ2-3
CDR3aa: CASSEDRLAGGGSTDTQYF
CDR3nt: TGTGCCAGCAGTGAAGACCGACTAGCGGGAGGGGGTAGCACAGATACGCAGTATTTT

d_gene: TRBD1
v_gene: TRBV2
abundance: -
j_gene: TRBJ2-7
CDR3aa: CASSRTRGGQGTYEQYF
CDR3nt: TGTGCCAGCAGTCGAACCAGGGGGGGACAGGGAACCTACGAGCAGTACTTC

d_gene: -
v_gene: TRBV7-2
abundance: -
j_gene: TRBJ1-1
CDR3aa: CASSLGAPGYTEAFF
CDR3nt: TGTGCCAGCAGCTTAGGGGCCCCCGGGTACACTGAAGCTTTCTTT

d_gene: -
v_gene: TRBV18
abundance: -
j_gene: TRBJ2-7
CDR3aa: CASSILTSSYEQYF
CDR3nt: TGTGCCAGCTCAATTCTGACGAGCTCCTACGAGCAGTACTTC

d_gene: -
v_gene: TRBV5-4
abundance: -
j_gene: TRBJ2-5
CDR3aa: CASSRDTVETQYF
CDR3nt: TGTGCCAGCAGCCGGGACACTGTGGAGACCCAGTACTTC

d_gene: TRBD2
v_gene: TRBV11-2
abundance: -
j_gene: TRBJ2-2
CDR3aa: CASSLGWGGSGELFF
CDR3nt: TGTGCCAGCAGCTTAGGATGGGGGGGGTCCGGGGAGCTGTTTTTT

d_gene: -
v_gene: TRBV5-4
abundance: -
j_gene: TRBJ1-4
CDR3aa: CASSVGPTAGEKLFF
CDR3nt: TGTGCCAGCAGCGTGGGACCCACTGCGGGGGAAAAACTGTTTTTT

d_gene: -
v_gene: TRBV30
abundance: -
j_gene: TRBJ2-1
CDR3aa: CAWSVNSAVNEQFF
CDR3nt: TGTGCCTGGAGTGTAAATAGCGCGGTCAATGAGCAGTTCTTC

d_gene: -
v_gene: TRBV5-4
abundance: -
j_gene: TRBJ1-2
CDR3aa: CASSLGGRVDGYTF
CDR3nt: TGTGCCAGCAGCTTGGGTGGCAGGGTTGATGGCTACACCTTC

d_gene: -
v_gene: TRBV6-6
abundance: once
j_gene: TRBJ1-5
CDR3aa: CASSYPQGMNQPQHF
CDR3nt: TGTGCCAGCAGTTACCCGCAGGGAATGAATCAGCCCCAGCATTTT

d_gene: -
v_gene: TRBV18
abundance: -
j_gene: TRBJ2-7
CDR3aa: CASTKGYEQYF
CDR3nt: TGTGCCAGCACGAAGGGCTACGAGCAGTACTTC

d_gene: -
v_gene: TRBV5-6
abundance: -
j_gene: TRBJ1-4
CDR3aa: CASSPHGPDEKLFF
CDR3nt: TGTGCCAGCAGCCCCCATGGCCCGGATGAAAAACTGTTTTTT

d_gene: -
v_gene: TRBV7-6
abundance: -
j_gene: TRBJ2-3
CDR3aa: CASSPNLRDRFSDTQYF
CDR3nt: TGTGCCAGCAGCCCCAACCTACGGGATCGGTTCTCAGATACGCAGTATTTT

d_gene: TRBD1
v_gene: TRBV10-1
abundance: once
j_gene: TRBJ2-6
CDR3aa: CASKIQGGPSGANVLTF
CDR3nt: TGCGCCAGCAAGATACAGGGGGGCCCCTCTGGGGCCAACGTCCTGACTTTC

d_gene: -
v_gene: TRBV7-8
abundance: -
j_gene: TRBJ1-3
CDR3aa: CASSPYRVPLEGNTIYF
CDR3nt: TGTGCCAGCAGCCCCTACAGAGTCCCCCTGGAAGGAAACACCATATATTTT

d_gene: -
v_gene: TRBV30
abundance: -
j_gene: TRBJ1-1
CDR3aa: CAWSVGLGLRAFF
CDR3nt: TGTGCCTGGAGTGTAGGATTGGGGCTCCGGGCTTTCTTT

d_gene: -
v_gene: TRBV19
abundance: -
j_gene: TRBJ2-1
CDR3aa: CASSTLAPSSYNEQFF
CDR3nt: TGTGCCAGTAGTACTCTAGCTCCGAGCTCCTACAATGAGCAGTTCTTC

d_gene: -
v_gene: TRBV5-1
abundance: -
j_gene: TRBJ1-1
CDR3aa: CASSLGQMNTEAFF
CDR3nt: TGCGCCAGCAGCTTGGGACAGATGAACACTGAAGCTTTCTTT

d_gene: TRBD1
v_gene: TRBV5-1
abundance: -
j_gene: TRBJ1-4
CDR3aa: CASSRRGTGGNEKLFF
CDR3nt: TGCGCCAGCAGCCGACGAGGGACAGGGGGGAATGAAAAACTGTTTTTT

d_gene: TRBD1
v_gene: TRBV27
abundance: -
j_gene: TRBJ1-2
CDR3aa: CATLGWDRVNYGYTF
CDR3nt: TGTGCCACCTTAGGGTGGGACAGGGTGAACTATGGCTACACCTTC

d_gene: -
v_gene: TRBV5-1
abundance: -
j_gene: TRBJ2-7
CDR3aa: CASSLGQGGEQYF
CDR3nt: TGCGCCAGCAGCTTGGGCCAGGGCGGCGAGCAGTACTTC

d_gene: -
v_gene: TRBV25-1
abundance: -
j_gene: TRBJ2-3
CDR3aa: CASSEKLRGATDTQYF
CDR3nt: TGTGCCAGCAGTGAAAAACTACGTGGGGCCACAGATACGCAGTATTTT

d_gene: -
v_gene: TRBV5-1
abundance: -
j_gene: TRBJ1-4
CDR3aa: CASNLAGTTNEKLFF
CDR3nt: TGCGCCAGCAATTTGGCGGGGACAACTAATGAAAAACTGTTTTTT

d_gene: TRBD1
v_gene: TRBV18
abundance: -
j_gene: TRBJ2-7
CDR3aa: CASSEGQGYASYEQYF
CDR3nt: TGTGCCAGCTCAGAAGGACAGGGGTATGCATCCTACGAGCAGTACTTC